This TCR beta chain was observed in a study of metastatic and nonmetastatic thyroid tumors. On the study more broadly: The authors compared repertoires across blood and tumor or nodule tissue from malignant and benign thyroid patients.

With MiXCR, TCRdb called clones anew from the PCR reads. The table records about 15,000 clones, less than 4% of them present only once. Not a single patient had been given any form of treatment at any point before undergoing thyroid surgery. Germline V gene sequence: CDR1 MDHEN, CDR2 SYDVKM. The CDR3 totals 15 residues. Trimming removed 6 bases at V and 2 bases at J, with 11 bases between. V gene TRBV28 combines with J gene TRBJ2-6, with D maybe TRBD2 (6 bases). This sequence was found in a female donor with papillary thyroid cancer or a benign thyroid nodule (not recorded which). Some clones in this sample may be carry-over from other donors' samples. Sequenced material: tumor tissue. The DNA of the CDR3 is TGTGCCAGCAGCCCCTCGGGGGCTGGGGCCAACGTCCTGACTTTC. It specifies CASSPSGAGANVLTF.